This T cell receptor (beta chain) was sequenced in a study of blood T cell repertoires in COVID-19. The overall study: Acute-phase and convalescent COVID-19 samples originated in the United States, Italy and Spain. The analysed material was cDNA or gDNA that came from T cells, B-cell-depleted T cells, or PBMCs.

Germline CDR1 and CDR2: SGHTA and FQGNSA. Between the trimmed V and J ends, which lost 5 bases and 3 bases, there was a span of 17 bases. The CDR3 sequence is 15 residues long. Authors' methods: Nucleated cell counts were estimated from reference gene primer amplification. Generated by immunoSEQ multiplex PCR, the TCRdb table keeps only in-frame clones and is missing some. D and trimming were read from the DNA, whereas the V and J calls and clone size are those reported in that table. The sample lists 90,000 to 120,000 clones, roughly four fifths occurring once. The source material was peripheral blood. The chain uses TRBV7-2 and TRBJ2-7; a weak D match, TRBD1 (5 bases). This receptor was taken from a man aged 55 to 70 with acute or convalescent COVID-19. CDR3 amino acids: CASSQVPAGNYEQYF. The CDR3 coding sequence is TGTGCCAGCAGCCAAGTCCCCGCAGGGAACTACGAGCAGTACTTC.